The 25 T cell receptor beta chains below were found in one sample sequenced in a study of blood T cell repertoires in COVID-19 (TCRdb year 2020). The library was produced with the immunoSEQ multiplex PCR assay. TCRdb re-hosts the immuneACCESS table, in-frame sequences only. Its copies lack some clones; in the studies checked, an unresolved V gene accounts for under half of them, and the cause for the rest is not known. The sample records over 200,000 clones, 88% of which are singletons. 0.8% of the sample is held by the ten biggest clonotypes. The specimen was peripheral blood. These TCRs come from a woman in her 30s with acute or convalescent COVID-19.

The rearrangement uses TRBV5-1 and TRBJ2-1; weak D call: TRBD1 (6 bases). Deletions cut 0 bases from V and 0 bases from J, with 19 bases between. CDR1 is SGHRS, CDR2 YFSETQ, per germline. CDR3 length: 19 amino acids. CDR3 protein: CASSLVVVGVGHSYNEQFF. The CDR3 DNA sequence: TGCGCCAGCAGCTTGGTGGTGGTGGGTGTGGGACACTCCTACAATGAGCAGTTCTTC.

The rearrangement links TRBV6-5 to TRBJ1-2; TRBD1 might be the D (6 bases). This CDR3 comprises 13 residues. In germline, CDR1 is MNHEY, CDR2 SVGAGI. V gave up 5 bases and J gave up 4 bases, with 11 bases separating them. The CDR3, as DNA: TGTGCCAGCAGTCGAGACAGGCTCTATGGCTACACCTTC. Amino acids: CASSRDRLYGYTF.

The chain joins TRBV24-1 to TRBJ2-1, with 8 bases identical to TRBD2. The CDR3 is 15 residues long. V shed 4 bases, J shed 4 bases, and the junction held 5 bases outside the gene matches. Per the germline V gene, CDR1 is KGHDR and CDR2 is SFDVKD. CDR3 amino acids: CATSDAGLAYNEQFF. The CDR3, as DNA: TGTGCCACCAGTGACGCCGGACTAGCATACAATGAGCAGTTCTTC.

The chain has TRBV11-2 and TRBJ1-4, with D perhaps matching TRBD1 (5 bases). The CDR3 extends over 12 amino acids. Germline CDR1 SGHAT, CDR2 FQNNGV. V was shortened by 4 bases and J by 12 bases, with 12 bases between the two germline ends. The CDR3 region is CASSWGSMELFF. The CDR3 region has the DNA TGTGCCAGCAGCTGGGGCAGTATGGAACTGTTTTTT.

This sequence joins TRBV4-3 and TRBJ1-1; the D is unclear. Trimming left V 2 bases short and J 2 bases short, with 9 bases between. The germline V gene has CDR1 LGHNA and CDR2 YSLEER. The CDR3 covers 14 residues. CDR3 residues: CASSQTGANTEAFF. The CDR3 region has the DNA TGCGCCAGCAGCCAAACTGGAGCAAACACTGAAGCTTTCTTT.

The rearrangement uses TRBV3-1 (or the pseudogene TRBV3-2) and TRBJ1-6; D is ambiguous. The V end was cut by 1 base, the J end by 10 bases, with 20 bases between. Germline V lookup: CDR1 LGHDT, CDR2 YNNKEL (reference sequence). There are 17 residues in the CDR3. The CDR3 sequence: CASSQGKSAGLRSPLHF. CDR3 DNA sequence: TGTGCCAGCAGCCAAGGGAAGAGTGCGGGGTTAAGGTCACCCCTCCACTTT.

The chain links TRBV7-9 to TRBJ2-3; 8 bases align to TRBD1. The length of the CDR3 is 13 residues. J gave up 5 bases and V 5 bases, and 3 bases lay outside the gene matches. CDR1 is SEHNR, CDR2 FQNEAQ, per germline (reference sequence). CDR3 DNA: TGTGCCAGCAGCCAGGGGGCTGGAGATACGCAGTATTTT. Protein sequence: CASSQGAGDTQYF.

There are a few counts of this clone. V and J are TRBV19 and TRBJ1-3; possibly TRBD1 for D (6 bases). The V gene's germline CDR1 is LNHDA and CDR2 SQIVND (reference sequence). This CDR3 has 14 residues. V gave up 6 bases and J gave up 3 bases, with 12 bases separating them. The CDR3: CASSDTGLGNTIYF. DNA for the CDR3: TGTGCCAGTAGCGATACAGGGCTTGGAAACACCATATATTTT. The full variable domain, completed using reference TRBV19 and TRBJ1-3, is DGGITQSPKYLFRKEGQNVTLSCEQNLNHDAMYWYRQDPGQGLRLIYYSQIVNDFQKGDIAEGYSVSREKKESFPLTVTSAQKNPTAFYLCASSDTGLGNTIYFGEGSWLTVV.

V is TRBV9 and J is TRBJ1-2; D uncertain. Trimming cost V 4 bases and J 3 bases, with 7 bases left between them. Germline CDR1 reads SGDLS; CDR2 reads YYNGEE. There are 12 residues in the CDR3. The CDR3 is CASSPPDYGYTF. In DNA form, the CDR3 reads TGTGCCAGCAGCCCCCCAGACTATGGCTACACCTTC.

J is TRBJ2-7 and V is TRBV4-2, with TRBD1 matching over 8 bases. This CDR3 is built from 13 residues. V was clipped by 1 base and J by 7 bases; unmatched bases: 3. Germline CDR1 LGHNA, CDR2 YNFKEQ. The CDR3 DNA reads TGTGCCAGCAGCCAAGGACAGGGGTGGGAGCAGTACTTC. This encodes CASSQGQGWEQYF.

This clone appeared once. The chain employs TRBV10-3 and TRBJ2-7; 7 bases are shared with TRBD2. J lost 3 bases, V lost 6 bases, and 11 bases had no gene match. The germline CDR1 and CDR2 sequences are ENHRY and SYGVKD. The CDR3 is 15 amino acids. Here the CDR3 DNA reads TGTGCCATCAGAGATACGGTGAGGGAGGGCTACGAGCAGTACTTC. This translates into CAIRDTVREGYEQYF.

The CDR3 sequence is CSVSVGQRNTEAFF. The DNA of the CDR3 is TGCAGCGTTTCCGTGGGACAGAGGAACACTGAAGCTTTCTTT. The chain employs TRBV29-1 and TRBJ1-1; TRBD1 matches 7 bases. The CDR3 covers 14 residues. The J segment lost 1 base and the V segment lost 5 bases, leaving 7 bases of the junction unmatched. Germline V CDR1 and CDR2: SQVTM, ANQGSEA.

The rearrangement uses TRBV30 and TRBJ1-2; possibly TRBD1 for D (5 bases). Trimming left V 3 bases short and J 7 bases short, with 15 bases between. The CDR3 spans 13 residues. CDR1 is GTSNPN and CDR2 is SVGIG in the germline V gene (reference sequence). In nucleotides, the CDR3 is TGTGCCTGGAGCTTGACAGTTTGGAGTGGCTACACCTTC. It encodes CAWSLTVWSGYTF.

The chain couples TRBV30 to TRBJ1-1; D remains ambiguous. The V end lost 0 bases, the J end lost 0 bases, and 8 bases lay between the germline ends. Germline V gene sequence: CDR1 GTSNPN, CDR2 SVGIG (reference sequence). The CDR3 runs to 14 residues. CDR3 bases: TGTGCCTGGAGTGTCGAGTACCTGAACACTGAAGCTTTCTTT. It yields the protein CAWSVEYLNTEAFF. Supplemented by reference TRBV30 and TRBJ1-1, the full variable domain reads SQTIHQWPATLVQPVGSPLSLECTVEGTSNPNLYWYRQAAGRGLQLLFYSVGIGQISSEVPQNLSASRPQDRQFILSSKKLLLSDSGFYLCAWSVEYLNTEAFFGQGTRLTVV.

The chain carries TRBV18 and TRBJ2-3, with D perhaps TRBD2 (7 bases). The CDR3 length is 14 residues. Trimming took 3 bases from V and 2 from J, leaving 9 bases between them. Per the germline V gene, CDR1 is KGHSH and CDR2 is LQKENI. The CDR3 DNA reads as TGTGCCAGCTCACCTGCGGGGGCCACAGATACGCAGTATTTT. Translating gives CASSPAGATDTQYF. Complete variable domain (other parts from reference TRBV18 and TRBJ2-3): NAGVMQNPRHLVRRRGQEARLRCSPMKGHSHVYWYRQLPEEGLKFMVYLQKENIIDESGMPKERFSAEFPKEGPSILRIQQVVRGDSAAYFCASSPAGATDTQYFGPGTRLTVL.

CDR3 protein: CASSDLGRGEQYF. The CDR3 bases are TGTGCCAGCAGCGATTTGGGCCGAGGGGAGCAGTACTTC. The chain has TRBV11-3 and TRBJ2-7; the D gene is possibly TRBD2 (5 bases). Trimming removed 5 bases from V and 7 bases from J, with 15 bases in between. The CDR3 consists of 13 residues. Germline assignment: CDR1 SGHNT and CDR2 YENEEA.

The chain links TRBV19 to TRBJ2-1, with 11 bases identical to TRBD2. The CDR3 runs to 15 residues. Germline V gene data show CDR1 as LNHDA and CDR2 as SQIVND (reference sequence). Losses at the gene ends were 3 bases for V and 7 bases for J; bases not matched to a gene: 5. The CDR3 loop is CASSILAGGRNEQFF. The DNA for the CDR3 is TGTGCCAGTAGTATTCTAGCGGGAGGTAGGAATGAGCAGTTCTTC.

The J gene is TRBJ1-2, the V gene TRBV5-6; D is possibly TRBD1 (6 bases). Germline CDR1 SGHDT, CDR2 YYEEEE. V lost 4 bases and J 1 base, leaving 17 bases between the germline ends. This CDR3 region has 16 residues. In DNA form, the CDR3 reads TGTGCCAGCAGCCTAGGGGCCAGGGGATATAACTATGGCTACACCTTC. This translates into CASSLGARGYNYGYTF. The entire variable domain, with the rest obtained from reference TRBV5-6 and TRBJ1-2, is as follows: DAGVTQSPTHLIKTRGQQVTLRCSPKSGHDTVSWYQQALGQGPQFIFQYYEEEERQRGNFPDRFSGHQFPNYSSELNVNALLLGDSALYLCASSLGARGYNYGYTFGSGTRLTVV.

In DNA, the CDR3 is TGTGCCAGCAGCTTAGGGGCCGCCAGCGGAGGTGGGGAGCAGTACTTC. Translation: CASSLGAASGGGEQYF. V usage is TRBV7-9 and J usage is TRBJ2-7; tentatively, D is TRBD2 (5 bases). Deletions cut 1 base from V and 7 bases from J, with 20 bases between. CDR3 length: 16 residues. Germline loops: CDR1 SEHNR, CDR2 FQNEAQ (reference sequence).

This chain uses TRBV27 with TRBJ2-1; 16 positions agree with TRBD2. CDR1 and CDR2 (germline): MNHEY, SMNVEV (reference sequence). The CDR3 spans 19 residues. Trimming cost V 4 bases and J 4 bases; bases outside gene matches: 10. CDR3 sequence reads: CASSSGLAGGPRIYNEQFF. The DNA for the CDR3 is TGTGCCAGCAGTTCGGGACTAGCGGGAGGGCCTCGGATATACAATGAGCAGTTCTTC.

V gene TRBV5-4 combines with J gene TRBJ2-5; D call uncertain. Germline V lookup: CDR1 SGHNT, CDR2 YYREEE (reference sequence). The CDR3 covers 13 residues. V lost 3 bases, J lost 1 base, and 7 bases lay in between. CDR3 in amino acids: CASSSVGQETQYF. The CDR3 DNA reads TGTGCCAGCAGCTCGGTCGGCCAAGAGACCCAGTACTTC. The variable domain in full, completed from reference TRBV5-4 and TRBJ2-5, reads ETGVTQSPTHLIKTRGQQVTLRCSSQSGHNTVSWYQQALGQGPQFIFQYYREEENGRGNFPPRFSGLQFPNYSSELNVNALELDDSALYLCASSSVGQETQYFGPGTRLLVL.

The chain recombines TRBV7-2 with TRBJ2-7; D may be TRBD1 (7 bases). V was trimmed by 5 bases and J by 6 bases, leaving 17 bases between them. Germline V gene data show CDR1 as SGHTA and CDR2 as FQGNSA. This CDR3 has 14 amino acids. The CDR3 is CASSLGQGGGEQYF. CDR3 bases: TGTGCCAGCAGCCTGGGCCAGGGGGGTGGCGAGCAGTACTTC.

This sequence joins TRBV6-5 and TRBJ1-5; D is perhaps TRBD1 (5 bases). V lost 7 bases to trimming and J lost 7 bases, with 20 bases between them. The CDR3 has 15 residues. Germline V gene data show CDR1 as MNHEY and CDR2 as SVGAGI. The CDR3 reads CASTLRSGDGQPQHF. In DNA form, the CDR3 reads TGTGCCAGCACCTTACGGTCGGGGGACGGACAGCCCCAGCATTTT.

The J gene is TRBJ2-1, the V gene TRBV5-4; possibly TRBD2 for D (5 bases). Germline assignment: CDR1 SGHNT and CDR2 YYREEE (reference sequence). The CDR3 is 13 amino acids. The germline V and J ends were trimmed by 4 bases and 7 bases, with 12 bases remaining between them. CDR3 DNA: TGTGCCAGCAGCCCACTTCGGGGAAATGAGCAGTTCTTC. Protein product: CASSPLRGNEQFF.

This chain uses TRBV5-4 with TRBJ2-5, with D possibly matching TRBD2 (6 bases). The V end was cut by 2 bases, the J end by 5 bases, with 13 bases between. The V gene's germline CDR1 is SGHNT and CDR2 YYREEE (reference sequence). The CDR3 spans 14 residues. CDR3 protein: CASSFSSGVETQYF. In DNA, the CDR3 is TGTGCCAGCAGCTTTTCGTCGGGAGTGGAGACCCAGTACTTC.